These 5 T cell receptor beta chains came from one sample sequenced in a study of cytomegalovirus exposure and HLA in healthy donors. A multiplex PCR was run with 60 Vbeta primers and 13 Jbeta primers. The data were produced by immunoSEQ multiplex PCR, yet TCRdb's version contains in-frame clones alone and is incomplete. The table shows fewer than 250,000 clones, with about 82% occurring only once. The sample was PBMCs. Source of these receptors: a man aged 25-45 years in good health and CMV-seronegative.

This clone was observed once. The chain is built from TRBV27 and TRBJ2-7; 8 bases match TRBD1. The germline V gene has CDR1 MNHEY and CDR2 SMNVEV (reference sequence). J gave up 4 bases and V 3 bases, and 14 bases lay outside the gene matches. The CDR3 sequence is 17 residues long. The CDR3 nucleotides read TGTGCCAGCAGTTTGGCCCAGGGGACAGGTGGCTCATACGAGCAGTACTTC. It specifies CASSLAQGTGGSYEQYF.

The CDR3 DNA reads as TGTGCCAGCAGTCCCAGGGAAAATTCACCCCTCCACTTT. Residues: CASSPRENSPLHF. The chain uses TRBV6-4 and TRBJ1-6; D perhaps matches TRBD1 (5 bases). CDR3 length: 13 amino acids. The V gene lost 5 bases and the J gene lost 7 bases, with 9 bases spanning the gap. Germline V gene data show CDR1 as MRHNA and CDR2 as SNTAGT.

The CDR3 nucleotides read TGTGCCAGCTCACCGACACAGGCTGACTATGGCTACACCTTC. It translates to CASSPTQADYGYTF. V and J are TRBV18 and TRBJ1-2, with D possibly matching TRBD1 (5 bases). The CDR3 loop spans 14 amino acids. V lost 3 bases to trimming and J lost 3 bases, with 11 bases between them. Germline CDR1 and CDR2: KGHSH and LQKENI.

The chain recombines TRBV11-3 with TRBJ2-2, with 11 bases identical to TRBD1. Unmatched junction bases numbered 5, after V lost 6 bases and J lost 5 bases. The CDR3 runs to 15 residues. The V gene's germline CDR1 is SGHNT and CDR2 YENEEA. The CDR3 coding sequence is TGTGCCAGCAGTCCGGACAGGGGGCGAACCGGGGAGCTGTTTTTT. Its protein product is CASSPDRGRTGELFF.

This chain joins TRBV6-5 and TRBJ1-5; D not resolved. Germline V lookup: CDR1 MNHEY, CDR2 SVGAGI. This CDR3 comprises 13 residues. The V end was cut by 10 bases, the J end by 4 bases, with 14 bases between. CDR3 sequence (DNA): TGTGCCACCCGAACCGCGGGTAATCAGCCCCAGCATTTT. Its translation: CATRTAGNQPQHF.